A selection of T cell receptor beta chains follows, all from one sample in a study of control samples from healthy donors and cancer patients. TCRdb's copy holds only in-frame clones and misses some; the assay was immunoSEQ multiplex PCR. The sample holds approximately 150,000 clones, around 90% seen once. Material: blood. The receptors were gathered from a man in his thirties or forties in good health. The CDR3 runs from the conserved cysteine through the conserved F or W. Fields, in order: J gene, V gene, D gene, CDR3 protein, CDR3 DNA. A D gene is named only where the DNA matches it firmly.

TRBJ2-1	TRBV30	.	CAWSVLADPRNEQFF	TGTGCCTGGAGTGTACTAGCTGACCCTAGGAATGAGCAGTTCTTC
TRBJ2-7	TRBV2	TRBD2	CASSESSGFYEQYF	TGTGCCAGCAGTGAGTCTAGCGGCTTCTACGAGCAGTACTTC
TRBJ1-6	TRBV5-1	.	CASSLGSLGGNSPLHF	TGCGCCAGCAGCTTGGGATCGTTGGGAGGCAATTCACCCCTCCACTTT
TRBJ1-1	TRBV19	.	CASSMGGSDAFF	TGTGCCAGCTCCATGGGAGGGTCTGACGCTTTCTTT
TRBJ2-5	TRBV9	.	CASSRGVPGGQYF	TGTGCCAGCTCGAGGGGCGTCCCCGGTGGCCAGTACTTC
TRBJ1-5	TRBV18	.	CASSPTGESQPQHF	TGTGCCAGCTCACCAACCGGGGAGAGTCAGCCCCAGCATTTT
TRBJ2-7	TRBV11-3	TRBD1	CASSRGQVEDEQYF	TGTGCCAGCAGCCGCGGACAGGTCGAGGACGAGCAGTACTTC
TRBJ2-1	TRBV6-2/TRBV6-3	TRBD2	CASSYVTSGYNEQFF	TGTGCCAGCAGTTATGTGACTAGCGGGTACAATGAGCAGTTCTTC
TRBJ2-5	TRBV5-1	.	CASSLRTQQETQYF	TGCGCCAGCAGCCTACGGACCCAACAAGAGACCCAGTACTTC
TRBJ1-4	TRBV5-1	TRBD1	CASSPGTGGANEKLFF	TGCGCCAGCAGCCCGGGGACAGGGGGAGCTAATGAAAAACTGTTTTTT
TRBJ1-6	TRBV9	.	CASSVGSQSGSPLHF	TGTGCCAGCAGCGTCGGATCCCAATCGGGTTCACCCCTCCACTTT
TRBJ2-3	TRBV3-1/TRBV3-2	.	CASSQGSGGALYLQYF	TGTGCCAGCAGCCAAGGTTCGGGGGGCGCATTATACCTGCAGTATTTT